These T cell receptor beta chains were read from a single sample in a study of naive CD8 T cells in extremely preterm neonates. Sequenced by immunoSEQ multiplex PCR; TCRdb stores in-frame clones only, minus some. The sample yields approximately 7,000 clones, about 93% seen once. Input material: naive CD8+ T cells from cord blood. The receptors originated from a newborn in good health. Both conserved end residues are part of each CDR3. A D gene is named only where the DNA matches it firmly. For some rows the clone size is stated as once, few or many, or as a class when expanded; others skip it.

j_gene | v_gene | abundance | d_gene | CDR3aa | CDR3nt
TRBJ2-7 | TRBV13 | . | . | CASMGPDRPSYEQYF | TGTGCCAGTATGGGCCCAGACAGGCCTTCCTACGAGCAGTACTTC
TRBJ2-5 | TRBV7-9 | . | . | CASRGAGLGETQYF | TGTGCCAGCAGGGGGGCAGGCCTGGGGGAGACCCAGTACTTC
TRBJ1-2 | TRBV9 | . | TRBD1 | CASSVEGDREDGYTF | TGTGCCAGCAGCGTAGAGGGGGACAGGGAGGATGGCTACACCTTC
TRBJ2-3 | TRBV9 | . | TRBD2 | CASIPSGSNRGTDTQYF | TGTGCCAGCATCCCTAGCGGGAGTAATAGAGGCACAGATACGCAGTATTTT
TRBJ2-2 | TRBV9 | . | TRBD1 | CASSETGGTGELFF | TGTGCCAGCAGCGAAACAGGGGGCACCGGGGAGCTGTTTTTT
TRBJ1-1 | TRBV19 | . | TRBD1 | CASGTGNTEAFF | TGTGCCAGTGGGACAGGGAACACTGAAGCTTTCTTT
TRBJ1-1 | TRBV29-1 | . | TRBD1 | CSLKGGDRAEAFF | TGCAGCCTGAAAGGGGGGGACAGGGCTGAAGCTTTCTTT
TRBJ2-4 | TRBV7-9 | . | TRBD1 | CASRDRDIQYF | TGTGCCAGCAGGGACAGGGACATTCAGTACTTC
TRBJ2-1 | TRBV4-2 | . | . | CASSQQNEQFF | TGTGCCAGCAGCCAACAGAATGAGCAGTTCTTC
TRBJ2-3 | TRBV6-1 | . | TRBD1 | CALRGAGGEEYF | TGTGCCTTAAGGGGGGCAGGGGGCGAGGAGTATTTT
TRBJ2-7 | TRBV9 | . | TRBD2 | CASSVEGSLAGGYEQYF | TGTGCCAGCAGCGTAGAGGGATCCCTAGCGGGGGGCTACGAGCAGTACTTC
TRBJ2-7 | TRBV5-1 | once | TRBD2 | CASSFTAGGSYEQYF | TGCGCCAGCAGCTTTACAGCGGGAGGCTCCTACGAGCAGTACTTC
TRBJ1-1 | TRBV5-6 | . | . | CASSLGTAHTEAFF | TGTGCCAGCAGCTTGGGGACAGCTCACACTGAAGCTTTCTTT
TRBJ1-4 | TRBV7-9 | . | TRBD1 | CASSPAGTGTNEKLFF | TGTGCCAGCAGCCCTGCCGGGACAGGGACTAATGAAAAACTGTTTTTT
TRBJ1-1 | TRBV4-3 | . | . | CASSQAGNTEAFF | TGCGCCAGCAGCCAAGCAGGGAACACTGAAGCTTTCTTT
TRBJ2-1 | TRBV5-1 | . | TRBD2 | CASSLVLAGGGVNEQFF | TGCGCCAGCAGCTTGGTACTAGCGGGGGGTGGGGTCAATGAGCAGTTCTTC
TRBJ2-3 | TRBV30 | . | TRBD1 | CAWSVGQGTDTQYF | TGTGCCTGGAGTGTGGGACAGGGAACAGATACGCAGTATTTT
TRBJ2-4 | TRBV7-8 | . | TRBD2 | CASSFGTSGRARNIQYF | TGTGCCAGCAGCTTTGGGACTAGCGGGAGGGCCAGAAACATTCAGTACTTC
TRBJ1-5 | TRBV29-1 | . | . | CSAKQGRNQPQHF | TGCAGCGCAAAACAGGGCCGGAATCAGCCCCAGCATTTT
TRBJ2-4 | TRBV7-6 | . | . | CASSPRRGFKNIQYF | TGTGCCAGCAGCCCTCGACGGGGGTTCAAAAACATTCAGTACTTC
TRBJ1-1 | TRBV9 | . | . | CASSVAGNTEAFF | TGTGCCAGCAGCGTAGCAGGGAACACTGAAGCTTTCTTT
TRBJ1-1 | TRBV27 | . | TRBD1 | CASSNRGNTEAFF | TGTGCCAGCAGTAACAGGGGGAACACTGAAGCTTTCTTT
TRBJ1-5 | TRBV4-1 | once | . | CASSQEGFGGNQPQHF | TGCGCCAGCAGCCAAGAGGGGTTCGGAGGGAATCAGCCCCAGCATTTT
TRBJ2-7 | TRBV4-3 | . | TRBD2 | CASSQAGTSGKNEQYF | TGCGCCAGCAGCCAAGCCGGGACTAGCGGGAAAAACGAGCAGTACTTC
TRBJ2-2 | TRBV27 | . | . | CASSIRGNTGELFF | TGTGCCAGCAGTATCAGGGGGAACACCGGGGAGCTGTTTTTT
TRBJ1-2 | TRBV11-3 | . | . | CASSLGTYGYTF | TGTGCCAGCAGCTTAGGGACATATGGCTACACCTTC
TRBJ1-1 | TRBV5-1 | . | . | CASSQGTEAFF | TGCGCCAGCAGCCAGGGCACTGAAGCTTTCTTT
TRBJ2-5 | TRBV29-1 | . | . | CSGSRETQYF | TGCAGCGGTTCGCGTGAGACCCAGTACTTC
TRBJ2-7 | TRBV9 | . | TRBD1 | CASSAGGEQYF | TGTGCCAGCAGCGCAGGGGGCGAGCAGTACTTC
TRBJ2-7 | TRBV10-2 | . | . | CASSESRFYEQYF | TGCGCCAGCAGTGAGTCGAGGTTCTACGAGCAGTACTTC
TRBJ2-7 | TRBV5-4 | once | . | CASSLGGGSYEQYF | TGTGCCAGCAGCTTGGGTGGCGGTTCCTACGAGCAGTACTTC
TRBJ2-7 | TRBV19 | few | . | CASSPTGITYEQYF | TGTGCCAGTAGCCCCACGGGAATCACCTACGAGCAGTACTTC
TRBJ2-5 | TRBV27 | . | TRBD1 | CASSLMSPTGGETQYF | TGTGCCAGCAGTTTAATGTCCCCCACAGGGGGGGAGACCCAGTACTTC
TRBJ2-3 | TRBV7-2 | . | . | CASSLALGGEPDTQYF | TGTGCCAGCAGCTTAGCGTTGGGGGGAGAGCCAGATACGCAGTATTTT
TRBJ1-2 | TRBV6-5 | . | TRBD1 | CASSPGTGDGYTF | TGTGCCAGCAGCCCCGGGACAGGGGACGGCTACACCTTC
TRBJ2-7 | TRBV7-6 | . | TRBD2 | CASSPGASGPTYEQYF | TGTGCCAGCAGCCCTGGCGCTAGCGGGCCTACCTACGAGCAGTACTTC
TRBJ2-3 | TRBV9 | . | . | CASSLYRDTQYF | TGTGCCAGCAGCCTTTACAGGGATACGCAGTATTTT
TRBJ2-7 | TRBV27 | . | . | CASSFGRGVEQYF | TGTGCCAGCAGTTTTGGCAGGGGGGTCGAGCAGTACTTC
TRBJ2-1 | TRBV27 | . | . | CASSSSTGPSYNEQFF | TGTGCCAGCAGTAGCTCAACAGGGCCCTCCTACAATGAGCAGTTCTTC
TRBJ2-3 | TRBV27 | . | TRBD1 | CASSKTGGTDTQYF | TGTGCCAGCAGTAAGACAGGGGGGACAGATACGCAGTATTTT
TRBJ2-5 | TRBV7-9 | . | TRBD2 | CASSLSGGAKETQYF | TGTGCCAGCAGCTTATCGGGAGGTGCCAAAGAGACCCAGTACTTC
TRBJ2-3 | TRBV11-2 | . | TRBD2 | CASIHGDGRAGDTQYF | TGTGCCAGCATCCATGGGGACGGGAGGGCGGGAGATACGCAGTATTTT
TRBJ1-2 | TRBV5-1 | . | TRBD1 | CASSLGQGGYTF | TGCGCCAGCAGCTTGGGACAGGGTGGCTACACCTTC
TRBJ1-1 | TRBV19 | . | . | CASSIWGAEAFF | TGTGCCAGTAGTATCTGGGGGGCTGAAGCTTTCTTT
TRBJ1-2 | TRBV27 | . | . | CASLSGYTF | TGTGCCAGCCTTTCGGGCTACACCTTC
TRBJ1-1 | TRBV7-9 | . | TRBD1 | CASSLQGEAFF | TGTGCCAGCAGCTTACAGGGGGAGGCTTTCTTT
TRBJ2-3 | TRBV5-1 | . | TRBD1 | CASSLTGGDTQYF | TGCGCCAGCAGCTTGACAGGGGGCGATACGCAGTATTTT
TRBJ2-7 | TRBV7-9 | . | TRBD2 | CASSEGLAETEQYF | TGTGCCAGCAGCGAAGGACTAGCGGAGACCGAGCAGTACTTC
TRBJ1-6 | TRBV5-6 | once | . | CASSFGPDNSPLHF | TGTGCCAGCAGCTTTGGGCCCGATAATTCACCCCTCCACTTT
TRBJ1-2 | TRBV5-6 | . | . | CASSQGNNYGYTF | TGTGCCAGCAGCCAGGGGAACAACTATGGCTACACCTTC
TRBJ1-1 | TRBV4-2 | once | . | CASSQVVGGTEAFF | TGTGCCAGCAGCCAAGTGGTCGGAGGCACTGAAGCTTTCTTT